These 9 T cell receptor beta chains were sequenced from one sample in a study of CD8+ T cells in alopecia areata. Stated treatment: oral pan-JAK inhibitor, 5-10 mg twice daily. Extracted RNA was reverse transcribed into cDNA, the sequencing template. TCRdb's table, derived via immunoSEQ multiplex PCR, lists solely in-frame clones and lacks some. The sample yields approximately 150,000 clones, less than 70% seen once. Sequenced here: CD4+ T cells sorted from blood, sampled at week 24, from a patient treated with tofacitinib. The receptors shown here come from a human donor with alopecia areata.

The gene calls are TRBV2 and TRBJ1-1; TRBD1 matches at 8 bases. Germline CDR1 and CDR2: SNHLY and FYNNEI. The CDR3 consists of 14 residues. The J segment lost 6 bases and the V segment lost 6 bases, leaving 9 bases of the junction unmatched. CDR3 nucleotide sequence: TGTGCCAGCAGGGGAATCAGGGGGCGCGCTGAAGCTTTCTTT. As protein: CASRGIRGRAEAFF.

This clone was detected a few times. CDR3 coding DNA: TGTGCCAGCAGTGCCCAACGAGGTAGCAATCAGCCCCAGCATTTT. Translated: CASSAQRGSNQPQHF. This sequence joins TRBV2 and TRBJ1-5; D not resolved. Germline V gene lookup returns CDR1 SNHLY and CDR2 FYNNEI. Trimming removed 4 bases at V and 0 bases at J, with 10 bases between. The CDR3 loop spans 15 amino acids.

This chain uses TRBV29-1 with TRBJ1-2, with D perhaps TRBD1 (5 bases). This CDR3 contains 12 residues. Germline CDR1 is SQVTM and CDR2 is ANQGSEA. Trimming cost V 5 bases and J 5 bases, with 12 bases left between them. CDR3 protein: CSVNRQGYGYTF. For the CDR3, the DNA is TGCAGCGTTAATCGGCAGGGTTATGGCTACACCTTC.

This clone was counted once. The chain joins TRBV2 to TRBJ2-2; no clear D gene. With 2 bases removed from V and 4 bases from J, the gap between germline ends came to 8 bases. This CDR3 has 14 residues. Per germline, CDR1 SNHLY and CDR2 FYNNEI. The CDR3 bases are TGTGCCAGCAGTGAAAGCCGTGGCACCGGGGAGCTGTTTTTT. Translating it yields CASSESRGTGELFF. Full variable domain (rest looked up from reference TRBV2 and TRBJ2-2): EPEVTQTPSHQVTQMGQEVILRCVPISNHLYFYWYRQILGQKVEFLVSFYNNEISEKSEIFDDQFSVERPDGSNFTLKIRSTKLEDSAMYFCASSESRGTGELFFGEGSRLTVL.

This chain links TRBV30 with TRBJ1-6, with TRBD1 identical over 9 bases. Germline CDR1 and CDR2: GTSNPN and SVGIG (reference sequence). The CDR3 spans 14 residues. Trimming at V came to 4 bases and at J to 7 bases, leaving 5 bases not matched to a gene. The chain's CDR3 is CAWTRDRANSPLHF. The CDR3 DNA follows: TGTGCCTGGACACGGGACAGGGCCAATTCACCCCTCCACTTT. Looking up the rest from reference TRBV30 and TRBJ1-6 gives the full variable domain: SQTIHQWPATLVQPVGSPLSLECTVEGTSNPNLYWYRQAAGRGLQLLFYSVGIGQISSEVPQNLSASRPQDRQFILSSKKLLLSDSGFYLCAWTRDRANSPLHFGNGTRLTVT.

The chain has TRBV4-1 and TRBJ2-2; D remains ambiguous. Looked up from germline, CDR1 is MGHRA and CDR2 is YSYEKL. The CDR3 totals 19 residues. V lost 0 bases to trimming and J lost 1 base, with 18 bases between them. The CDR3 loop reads CASSQDLFGLLKNTGELFF. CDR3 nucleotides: TGCGCCAGCAGCCAAGATCTCTTCGGATTGCTGAAGAACACCGGGGAGCTGTTTTTT.

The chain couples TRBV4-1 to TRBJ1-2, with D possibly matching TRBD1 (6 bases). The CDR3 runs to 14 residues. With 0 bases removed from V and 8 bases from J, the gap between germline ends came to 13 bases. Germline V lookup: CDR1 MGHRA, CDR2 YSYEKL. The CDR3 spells CASSQDWGGRGYTF. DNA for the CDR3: TGCGCCAGCAGCCAAGATTGGGGGGGCCGGGGCTACACCTTC.

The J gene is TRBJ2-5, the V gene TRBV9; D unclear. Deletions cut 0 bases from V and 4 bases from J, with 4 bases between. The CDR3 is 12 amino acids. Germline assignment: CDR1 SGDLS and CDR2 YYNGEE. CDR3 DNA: TGTGCCAGCAGCGTAGTGGGAGAGACCCAGTACTTC. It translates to CASSVVGETQYF. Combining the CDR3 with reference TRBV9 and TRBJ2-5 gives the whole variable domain DSGVTQTPKHLITATGQRVTLRCSPRSGDLSVYWYQQSLDQGLQFLIQYYNGEERAKGNILERFSAQQFPDLHSELNLSSLELGDSALYFCASSVVGETQYFGPGTRLLVL.

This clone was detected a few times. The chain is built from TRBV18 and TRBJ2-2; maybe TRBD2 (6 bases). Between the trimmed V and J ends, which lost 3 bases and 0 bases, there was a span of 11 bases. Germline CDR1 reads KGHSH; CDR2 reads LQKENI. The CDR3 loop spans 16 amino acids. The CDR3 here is CASSPPGLSNTGELFF. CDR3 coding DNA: TGTGCCAGCTCACCTCCGGGACTGTCGAACACCGGGGAGCTGTTTTTT.